This entry is about one TCR beta chain. The data were produced by immunoSEQ multiplex PCR, yet TCRdb's version contains in-frame clones alone and is incomplete. The data contain hundreds of thousands of clones, around nine tenths of them singletons. The data belong to a study of blood T cell repertoires in COVID-19. The V gene lost 2 bases and the J gene lost 4 bases, with 11 bases spanning the gap. Germline assignment: CDR1 LGHNA and CDR2 YSLEER. There are 15 residues in the CDR3. This clonotype originated in a woman aged 45-60 years who had recovered from COVID-19. Material for sequencing was PBMCs or T cells enriched from blood (not recorded which). This rearrangement joins TRBV4-3 to TRBJ2-2, with no clear D. CDR3 nucleotides: TGCGCCAGCAGCCAAACAGCTTTTCCCACCGGGGAGCTGTTTTTT. Translation gives CASSQTAFPTGELFF.